This T cell receptor beta chain is from a study of cytomegalovirus exposure and HLA in healthy donors. This clone is a singleton in its sample. Its antigen is as yet unknown. The study, taken as a whole, reports: In vitro experiments confirmed that three CMV-associated chains were specific for CMV antigens.

The CDR3 is 12 amino acids. Trimming pared 5 bases from V and 5 bases from J, leaving 9 bases between. Germline V CDR1 and CDR2: SEHNR, FQNEAQ (reference sequence). With 60 Vbeta and 13 Jbeta primers, the PCR was carried out. Assay used: immunoSEQ multiplex PCR; TCRdb lists only in-frame clones, some missing. In the table there are 210,000 or so clones, roughly four fifths of which are singletons. Sequencing used PBMCs. The chain joins TRBV7-9 to TRBJ1-1; D uncertain. The sequence came from a girl under 10 years old in good health and CMV-seronegative. CDR3 nucleotide sequence: TGTGCCAGCAGCGATGACGGGACTGAAGCTTTCTTT. Encoded protein: CASSDDGTEAFF. The full variable domain, in which reference TRBV7-9 and TRBJ1-1 provide the parts outside the CDR3, is DTGVSQNPRHKITKRGQNVTFRCDPISEHNRLYWYRQTLGQGPEFLTYFQNEAQLEKSRLLSDRFSAERPKGSFSTLEIQRTEQGDSAMYLCASSDDGTEAFFGQGTRLTVV.